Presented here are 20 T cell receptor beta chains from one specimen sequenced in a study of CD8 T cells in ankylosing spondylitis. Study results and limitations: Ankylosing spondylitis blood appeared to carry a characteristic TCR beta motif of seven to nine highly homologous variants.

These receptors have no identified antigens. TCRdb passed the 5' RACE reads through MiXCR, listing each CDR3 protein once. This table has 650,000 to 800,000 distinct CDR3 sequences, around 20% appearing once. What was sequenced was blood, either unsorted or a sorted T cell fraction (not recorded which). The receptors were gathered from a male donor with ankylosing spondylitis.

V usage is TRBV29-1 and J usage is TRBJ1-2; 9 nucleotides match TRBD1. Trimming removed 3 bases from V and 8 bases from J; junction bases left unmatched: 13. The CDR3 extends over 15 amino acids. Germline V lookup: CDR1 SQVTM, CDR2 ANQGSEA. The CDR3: CSVDPGQGRVVGYTF. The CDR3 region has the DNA TGCAGCGTTGACCCGGGACAGGGAAGGGTAGTAGGCTACACCTTC.

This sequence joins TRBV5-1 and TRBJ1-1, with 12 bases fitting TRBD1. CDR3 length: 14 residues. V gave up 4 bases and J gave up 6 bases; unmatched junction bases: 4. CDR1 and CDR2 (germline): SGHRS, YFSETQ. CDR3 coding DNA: TGCGCCAGCAGCCTGGGACAGGGGGCACCTGAAGCTTTCTTT. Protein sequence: CASSLGQGAPEAFF.

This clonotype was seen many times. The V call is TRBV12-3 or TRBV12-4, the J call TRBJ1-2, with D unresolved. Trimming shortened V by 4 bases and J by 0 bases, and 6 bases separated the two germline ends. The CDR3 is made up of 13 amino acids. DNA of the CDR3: TGTGCCAGCAGTTCCCAGCCTAACTATGGCTACACCTTC. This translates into CASSSQPNYGYTF.

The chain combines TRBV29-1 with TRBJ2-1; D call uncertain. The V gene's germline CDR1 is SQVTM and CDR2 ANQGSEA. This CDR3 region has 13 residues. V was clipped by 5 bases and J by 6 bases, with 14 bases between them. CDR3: CSVISTDSNEQFF. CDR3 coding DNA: TGCAGCGTTATCTCCACGGATAGCAATGAGCAGTTCTTC.

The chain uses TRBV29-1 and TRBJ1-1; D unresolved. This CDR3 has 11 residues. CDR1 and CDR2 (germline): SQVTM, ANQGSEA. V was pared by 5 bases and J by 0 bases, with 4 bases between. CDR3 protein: CSVSLNTEAFF. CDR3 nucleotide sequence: TGCAGCGTTTCCCTGAACACTGAAGCTTTCTTT.

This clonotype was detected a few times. This CDR3 is CASSFGLEGSEAFF. CDR3 nucleotides: TGTGCCAGCAGCTTCGGTTTGGAGGGTTCTGAAGCTTTCTTT. The chain links TRBV7-2 to TRBJ1-1; D gene uncertain. Per germline, CDR1 SGHTA and CDR2 FQGNSA. Trimming took 3 bases from V and 6 from J, leaving 14 bases between them. This CDR3 spans 14 amino acids.

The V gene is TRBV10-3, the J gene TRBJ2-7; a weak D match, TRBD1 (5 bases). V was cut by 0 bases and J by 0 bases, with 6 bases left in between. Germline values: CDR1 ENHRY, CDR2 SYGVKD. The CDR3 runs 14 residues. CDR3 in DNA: TGTGCCATCAGTGAGTCGGACATCTCCTACGAGCAGTACTTC. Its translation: CAISESDISYEQYF.

The CDR3 bases are TGTGCCAGCAGCTCCCTAGCGGGAGGATGGCAGTACTTC. Its translation: CASSSLAGGWQYF. V usage is TRBV7-3 and J usage is TRBJ2-7; 11 bases fit TRBD2. Germline trimming cut 4 bases from V and 9 bases from J; bases unmatched to any gene: 5. Germline CDR1 is SGHTA and CDR2 is FQGTGA. The CDR3 runs 13 residues.

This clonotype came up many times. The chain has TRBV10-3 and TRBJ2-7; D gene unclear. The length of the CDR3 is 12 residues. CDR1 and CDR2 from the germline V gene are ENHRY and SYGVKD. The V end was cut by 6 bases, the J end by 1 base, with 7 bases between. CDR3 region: CAIRGDSYEQYF. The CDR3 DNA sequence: TGTGCCATCAGAGGAGATTCCTACGAGCAGTACTTC.

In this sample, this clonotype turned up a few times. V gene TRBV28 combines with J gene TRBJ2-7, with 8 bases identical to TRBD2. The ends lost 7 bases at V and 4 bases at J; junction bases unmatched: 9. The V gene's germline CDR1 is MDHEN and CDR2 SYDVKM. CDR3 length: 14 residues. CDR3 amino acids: CASTPGGGLYEQYF. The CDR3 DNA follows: TGTGCCAGCACTCCGGGAGGGGGACTTTACGAGCAGTACTTC.

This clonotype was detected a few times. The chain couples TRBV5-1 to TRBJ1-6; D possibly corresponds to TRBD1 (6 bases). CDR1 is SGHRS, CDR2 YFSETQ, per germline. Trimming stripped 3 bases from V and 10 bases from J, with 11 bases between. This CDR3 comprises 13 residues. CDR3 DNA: TGCGCCAGCAGCTCACGGGGACAATCACCCCTCCACTTT. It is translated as CASSSRGQSPLHF.

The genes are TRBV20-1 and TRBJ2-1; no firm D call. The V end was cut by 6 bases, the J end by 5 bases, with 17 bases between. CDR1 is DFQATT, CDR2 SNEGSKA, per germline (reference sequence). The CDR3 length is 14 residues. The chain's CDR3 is CSAAGPPLNNEQFF. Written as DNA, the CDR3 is TGCAGTGCCGCCGGACCACCCTTAAACAATGAGCAGTTCTTC.

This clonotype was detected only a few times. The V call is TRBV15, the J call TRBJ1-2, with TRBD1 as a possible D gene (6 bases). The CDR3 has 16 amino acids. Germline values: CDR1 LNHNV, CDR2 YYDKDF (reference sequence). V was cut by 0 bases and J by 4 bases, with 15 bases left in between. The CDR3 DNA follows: TGTGCCACCAGCAGAGATGTGGGGGCCCCGACCTATGGCTACACCTTC. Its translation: CATSRDVGAPTYGYTF.

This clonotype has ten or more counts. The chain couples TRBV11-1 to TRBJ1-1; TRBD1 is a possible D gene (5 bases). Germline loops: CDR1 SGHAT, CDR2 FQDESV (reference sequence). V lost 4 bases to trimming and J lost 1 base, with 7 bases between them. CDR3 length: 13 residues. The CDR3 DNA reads TGTGCCAGCAGCTGGGGCCAGAACACTGAAGCTTTCTTT. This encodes CASSWGQNTEAFF.

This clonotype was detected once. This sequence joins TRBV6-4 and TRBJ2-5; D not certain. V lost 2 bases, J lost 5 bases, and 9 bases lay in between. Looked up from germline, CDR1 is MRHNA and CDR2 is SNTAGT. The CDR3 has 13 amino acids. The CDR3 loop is CASSDRPGETQYF. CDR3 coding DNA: TGTGCCAGCAGTGACAGGCCTGGGGAGACCCAGTACTTC.

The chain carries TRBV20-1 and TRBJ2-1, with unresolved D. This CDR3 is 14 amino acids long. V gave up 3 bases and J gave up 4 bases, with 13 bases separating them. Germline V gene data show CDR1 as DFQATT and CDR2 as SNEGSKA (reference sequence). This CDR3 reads CSASYMAGYNEQFF. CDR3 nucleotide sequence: TGCAGTGCTAGCTATATGGCTGGTTACAATGAGCAGTTCTTC.

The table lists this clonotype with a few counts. The CDR3 reads CASSARPSGGSYGYTF. CDR3 nucleotide sequence: TGTGCCAGCAGCGCTCGGCCGTCCGGCGGGAGCTATGGCTACACCTTC. V is TRBV9 and J is TRBJ1-2; D is unclear. The ends were cut back, 3 bases at V and 4 bases at J, with 19 bases in the middle. This CDR3 spans 16 amino acids. Germline V gene lookup returns CDR1 SGDLS and CDR2 YYNGEE.

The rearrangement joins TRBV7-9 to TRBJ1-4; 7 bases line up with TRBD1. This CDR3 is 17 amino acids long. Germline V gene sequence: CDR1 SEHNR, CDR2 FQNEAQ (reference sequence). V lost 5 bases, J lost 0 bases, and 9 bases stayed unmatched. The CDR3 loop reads CASSHRGPQSTNEKLFF. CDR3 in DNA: TGTGCCAGCAGCCACAGGGGCCCCCAATCAACTAATGAAAAACTGTTTTTT.

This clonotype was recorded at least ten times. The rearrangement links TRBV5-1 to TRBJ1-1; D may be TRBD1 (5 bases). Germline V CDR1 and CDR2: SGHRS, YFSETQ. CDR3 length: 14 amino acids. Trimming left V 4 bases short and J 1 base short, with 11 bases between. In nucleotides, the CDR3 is TGCGCCAGCAGCGTCGACAGCCAGAACACTGAAGCTTTCTTT. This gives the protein CASSVDSQNTEAFF. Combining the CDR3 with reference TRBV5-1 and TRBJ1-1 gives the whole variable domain KAGVTQTPRYLIKTRGQQVTLSCSPISGHRSVSWYQQTPGQGLQFLFEYFSETQRNKGNFPGRFSGRQFSNSRSEMNVSTLELGDSALYLCASSVDSQNTEAFFGQGTRLTVV.

CDR3 sequence reads: CASSEALGGIDEQFF. CDR3 in DNA: TGTGCCAGCAGTGAAGCGCTTGGGGGTATCGATGAGCAGTTCTTC. V is TRBV6-1 and J is TRBJ2-1, with D possibly being TRBD1 or TRBD2 (5 bases each). CDR3 length equals 15 residues. V lost 0 bases and J lost 8, with 14 bases in between. Germline V CDR1 and CDR2: MNHNS, SASEGT.